This T cell receptor beta chain was recovered during a study of CD8+CD57+ T cells in acquired aplastic anemia. Study-wide context: DNA recovered from sorted CD4+ and CD8+ cells had a mean of approximately 3.5 ug. Whole-study findings and limits: A significant difference in CD8+ Simpson's diversity between patients and controls was not found. Roughly 30 CD8+ CDR3 sequences occurred in both the patients and the controls.

Turning to this clonotype: Its matching antigen is unknown. A read error may account for a junction end that differs from germline.

It was genomic DNA that served as the template for profiling TCR beta VDJ and CDR3. Each CDR3 protein gets one entry after TCRdb re-called the reads with MiXCR. The sample has 160,000 or so distinct CDR3 sequences; roughly 48% are singletons. Flow cytometry had shown expanded CD8+CD57+ cells in the patients chosen for sequencing. The cohort consisted entirely of patients having severe acquired aplastic anemia. From germline, CDR1 is MNHEY and CDR2 SMNVEV (reference sequence). CDR3 length: 14 amino acids. The sequence was collected from a human donor with aplastic anemia. This rearrangement joins TRBV27 to TRBJ1-5, with unresolved D. The sample comprised sorted CD4+, CD8+, or CD8+CD57+ T cells (not recorded which) from PBMCs. The CDR3 reads CASSSHIANQPRHF. Here the CDR3 DNA reads TGTGCCAGCAGTTCCCACATTGCCAATCAGCCCCGGCATTTT.